These T cell receptor beta chains were read from a single sample in a study of early T cells in non-severe SARS-CoV-2 infection. TCRdb reanalysed the 5' RACE reads using MiXCR and keeps one entry per CDR3 protein. In the table there are about 77,000 distinct CDR3 sequences, roughly 9.6% of which are singletons. The sample consisted of whole blood. The receptors were gathered from an adult who was a healthcare worker with PCR-confirmed SARS-CoV-2 infection or an uninfected control (not recorded which). The CDR3 runs from the conserved cysteine through the conserved F or W. D genes are given only for firm matches. Only some rows state a clone size, as once, few, many or a class for expanded clones.

>TRBV6-5|TRBJ2-3|.|many
TGTGCCAGCAACACACCCGGGGCCCCTCAGTATTTT
CASNTPGAPQYF
>TRBV28|TRBJ2-3|TRBD1|.
TGTGCCAGCAGTTTACCCATGGGACAGGGGAGGGATACGCAGTATTTT
CASSLPMGQGRDTQYF
>TRBV27|TRBJ2-1|.|.
TGTGCCAGCAAGGTGTTTGGATCAGGCTCTCTCTACAATGAGCAGTTCTTC
CASKVFGSGSLYNEQFF
>TRBV7-9|TRBJ2-7|.|few
TGTGCCAGCAGCTCCTCAGGGTTCGAGCAGTACTTC
CASSSSGFEQYF
>TRBV15|TRBJ2-1|.|many
TGTGCCACCAGCAGAGATGGGCCCCCGAAAACAAATGAGCAGTTCTTC
CATSRDGPPKTNEQFF
>TRBV24-1|TRBJ2-7|TRBD1|many
TGTGCCACCCAACCGGGGACAGCGACCTACGAGCAGTACTTC
CATQPGTATYEQYF
>TRBV28|TRBJ2-1|.|.
TGTGCCAGCAGTGCCAACGGGCTACACATTACCAATGAGCAGTTCTTC
CASSANGLHITNEQFF
>TRBV7-2|TRBJ2-5|.|.
TGTGCCAGCAGCTTAGTCAAGGGGCAGGGTGTAGAGACCCAGTACTTC
CASSLVKGQGVETQYF
>TRBV14|TRBJ2-5|.|many
TGTGCCAGCAGCCATAGGGACTCGGGGACCCAGTACTTC
CASSHRDSGTQYF
>TRBV11-2|TRBJ2-3|.|.
TGTGCCAGCAGCTTCTGGGTTGATTCTAGCACAGATACGCAGTATTTT
CASSFWVDSSTDTQYF
>TRBV20-1|TRBJ2-2|TRBD2|many
TGCAGTGCTAGGGGGCCAACACCGGCTAGCGGGAGAGTGGACACCGGGGAGCTGTTTTTT
CSARGPTPASGRVDTGELFF
>TRBV27|TRBJ1-1|.|.
TGTGCCAGCAGTTTATATGGGGGGGTAAACACTGAAGCTTTCTTT
CASSLYGGVNTEAFF
>TRBV14|TRBJ1-1|.|.
TGTGCCAGCAGCCAAGGACGGGGGCGCGATCCGAACACTGAAGCTTTCTTT
CASSQGRGRDPNTEAFF
>TRBV28|TRBJ2-1|TRBD2|few
TGTGCCAGCAGTTTATCGGGACTAGCGGGAGCGGCGTTAAGGAATGAGCAGTTCTTC
CASSLSGLAGAALRNEQFF
>TRBV11-2|TRBJ1-1|.|.
TGTGCCAGCAGCTTAGCCGGGAGGAGGGGGAAAGCTTTCTTT
CASSLAGRRGKAFF
>TRBV7-9|TRBJ1-6|TRBD1|many
TGTGCCAGCAGGCAGACAGGGGCTAATTCACCCCTCCACTTT
CASRQTGANSPLHF
>TRBV10-2|TRBJ2-7|TRBD1|few
TGCGCCAGCAGTATTAGGACAGGGGGACACTACGAGCAGTACTTC
CASSIRTGGHYEQYF
>TRBV30|TRBJ1-6|.|few
TGTGCCTGGACGGGGGCAGGGTTAAATTCACCCCTCCACTTT
CAWTGAGLNSPLHF
>TRBV5-5|TRBJ1-1|.|many
TGTGCCAGCAGCTTGACGCTCAGGGGTGAATCTGAAGCTTTCTTT
CASSLTLRGESEAFF
>TRBV5-1|TRBJ2-3|TRBD2|.
TGCGCCAGCAGCTTATCGGGAGGAGACACAGATACGCAGTATTTT
CASSLSGGDTDTQYF
>TRBV5-6|TRBJ2-1|.|.
TGTGCCAGCAGCTTGGAAGGTATTGAGCAGTTCTTC
CASSLEGIEQFF
>TRBV27|TRBJ2-5|.|many
TGTGCCAGCAGTTTAGAGTTAAAAGAGACCCAGTACTTC
CASSLELKETQYF
>TRBV30|TRBJ2-2|.|few
TGTGCCTGGAGTGGAATAGGAGGCACCGGGGAGCTGTTTTTT
CAWSGIGGTGELFF
>TRBV27|TRBJ1-1|TRBD1|.
TGTGCCAGCAGTTCTACAGGGGGGATCATGAACACTGAAGCTTTCTTT
CASSSTGGIMNTEAFF
>TRBV5-1|TRBJ1-1|.|few
TGCGCCAGTTCCTTTCAGGGAGGCACTGAAGCTTTCTTT
CASSFQGGTEAFF
>TRBV19|TRBJ2-3|TRBD1|few
TGTGCCAGTAGGACGACAGGGATTGGCACAGATACGCAGTATTTT
CASRTTGIGTDTQYF
>TRBV9|TRBJ2-3|.|.
TGTGCCAGCAGCGTCGGCTCTACCTTCACAGATACGCAGTATTTT
CASSVGSTFTDTQYF
>TRBV6-1|TRBJ2-4|.|.
TGTGCCAGCAGTGAACGGGGACATGACATTCAGTACTTC
CASSERGHDIQYF
>TRBV5-1|TRBJ2-2|.|many
TGCGCCAGCAGCCCTGACAGCAACACCGGGGAGCTGTTTTTT
CASSPDSNTGELFF
>TRBV2|TRBJ1-5|.|few
TGTGCCAGCAGTGGGTACCCGGCCGACAGCAATCAGCCCCAGCATTTT
CASSGYPADSNQPQHF
>TRBV25-1|TRBJ2-1|TRBD2|many
TGTGCCAGCAGTGCCGTACTAGCGGGAGACTACAATGAGCAGTTCTTC
CASSAVLAGDYNEQFF
>TRBV7-8|TRBJ2-2|.|many
TGTGCCAGCAGCTTATTCATGGGGGGCCTGAACACCGGGGAGCTGTTTTTT
CASSLFMGGLNTGELFF
>TRBV18|TRBJ2-2|TRBD1|.
TGTGCCAGCTCCCTCACAGGGGGCAACACCGGGGAGCTGTTTTTT
CASSLTGGNTGELFF
>TRBV20-1|TRBJ2-7|.|once
TGCAGTGCTAGCAGAGCCTACGAGCAGTACTTC
CSASRAYEQYF
>TRBV20-1|TRBJ2-1|TRBD2|many
TGCAGTGCTAGTGATTCGCTAGCGGGTAGTGAGCAGTTCTTC
CSASDSLAGSEQFF
>TRBV28|TRBJ2-3|.|.
TGTGCCAGCACCCCTTTGGGGGGTTCCACAGATACGCAGTATTTT
CASTPLGGSTDTQYF
>TRBV9|TRBJ2-1|.|.
TGTGCCAGCAGCGTAGATGCGGGATGGGGTAATGAGCAGTTCTTC
CASSVDAGWGNEQFF
>TRBV4-2|TRBJ1-2|.|few
TGTGCCAGCAGCCAAGCAGGGCGTTTTGACTATGGCTACACCTTC
CASSQAGRFDYGYTF
>TRBV7-2|TRBJ2-7|.|few
TGTGCCAGCAGCTCCGTCCAGGGTTACTACGAGCAGTACTTC
CASSSVQGYYEQYF
>TRBV28|TRBJ2-2|.|.
TGTGCCAGCAGTTGGGACACGAACACCGGGGAGCTGTTTTTT
CASSWDTNTGELFF
>TRBV14|TRBJ2-3|.|many
TGTGCCAGCAGCCAAACACTAGATACGCAGTATTTT
CASSQTLDTQYF
>TRBV11-2|TRBJ2-3|TRBD2|few
TGTGCCAGCAGCCTTCTAGCGGGGACTAGCACAGATACGCAGTATTTT
CASSLLAGTSTDTQYF
>TRBV15|TRBJ2-3|TRBD2|few
TGTGCCACCAGCAGAGATCATCCCGGGACTAGAATGTCGGATACGCAGTATTTT
CATSRDHPGTRMSDTQYF
>TRBV7-2|TRBJ2-7|.|few
TGTGCCAGCAGCCCCACAATGGCGAGAGTTGGGAATAAGAACTTC
CASSPTMARVGNKNF